The 27 T cell receptor beta chains below come from one sample, sequenced in a study of blood T cell repertoires in COVID-19. The repertoire was sequenced with immunoSEQ multiplex PCR; TCRdb's copy has only in-frame clones and lacks some. The table has about 120,000 clones, 88% seen once. Material: peripheral blood. The receptor source for this set is a human donor in a cohort sampled during active COVID-19.

In this sample, this clone turned up once. The gene calls are TRBV19 and TRBJ2-3, with 8 bases lining up with TRBD1. With 9 bases clipped from V and 3 bases from J, the junction kept 5 bases outside the gene matches. Germline assignment: CDR1 LNHDA and CDR2 SQIVND (reference sequence). There are 13 residues in the CDR3. The DNA of the CDR3 is TGTGCCAGCAACACAGGGGGTACAGATACGCAGTATTTT. This translates into CASNTGGTDTQYF.

The V and J genes are TRBV14 and TRBJ1-1, with D possibly being TRBD1 (5 bases). Germline CDR1 and CDR2: SGHDN and FVKESK. Deletions cut 4 bases from V and 1 base from J, with 7 bases between. The CDR3 sequence is 13 residues long. The CDR3 region is CASSLDRNTEAFF. The DNA of the CDR3 is TGTGCCAGCAGCCTCGACAGGAACACTGAAGCTTTCTTT.

In DNA, the CDR3 is TGTGCCACCTTGGGACAGGGCCCCTATGGCTACACCTTC. Protein: CATLGQGPYGYTF. The chain carries TRBV3-1 (or the pseudogene TRBV3-2) and TRBJ1-2; 9 bases fit TRBD1. Trimming at V came to 10 bases and at J to 4 bases, leaving 7 bases not matched to a gene. The CDR3 contains 13 residues. Germline CDR1 LGHDT, CDR2 YNNKEL (reference sequence).

V usage is TRBV7-6 and J usage is TRBJ2-4; 12 nucleotides line up with TRBD2. The V gene end was trimmed by 5 bases and the J gene end by 2 bases; junction bases not matched to a gene: 10. This CDR3 has 18 amino acids. Per the germline V gene, CDR1 is SGHVS and CDR2 is FNYEAQ. The CDR3 coding sequence is TGTGCCAGCAGCCCACTAGCGGGGGGTCACAACCCCAAAAACATTCAGTACTTC. Encoded protein: CASSPLAGGHNPKNIQYF.

The chain has TRBV14 and TRBJ1-3; the D is unclear. Germline V gene sequence: CDR1 SGHDN, CDR2 FVKESK. The CDR3 totals 15 residues. The V gene lost 0 bases and the J gene lost 4 bases, with 10 bases spanning the gap. The CDR3 here is CASSQDLARGNTIYF. CDR3 nucleotide sequence: TGTGCCAGCAGCCAAGACCTAGCCAGGGGAAACACCATATATTTT.

The rearrangement joins TRBV29-1 to TRBJ1-1, with D possibly matching TRBD1 (6 bases). The CDR3 length is 13 residues. Germline CDR1 reads SQVTM; CDR2 reads ANQGSEA. V gave up 1 base and J gave up 4 bases, with 10 bases separating them. The CDR3 region has the DNA TGCAGCGTTGAAGGGGGCAGGGGCACTGAAGCTTTCTTT. Translated, it gives CSVEGGRGTEAFF.

The chain is built from TRBV3-1 (or the pseudogene TRBV3-2) and TRBJ2-7; 11 positions match TRBD2. There are 17 residues in the CDR3. Germline V gives CDR1 LGHDT, CDR2 YNNKEL (reference sequence). After removal of 4 bases from V and 1 base from J, the junction contained 9 bases not matched to a gene. The CDR3 nucleotides read TGTGCCAGCAGCCCCAGACTAGCGGGACCTTCATCCTACGAGCAGTACTTC. Translated: CASSPRLAGPSSYEQYF.

The gene calls are TRBV7-2 and TRBJ2-3, with D perhaps matching TRBD2 (5 bases). CDR3 length equals 13 residues. Germline CDR1 reads SGHTA; CDR2 reads FQGNSA. V was clipped by 5 bases and J by 3 bases, with 9 bases between them. The CDR3 spells CASSPSRTDTQYF. For the CDR3, the DNA is TGTGCCAGCAGCCCTAGCCGGACAGATACGCAGTATTTT. The full variable domain, completed using reference TRBV7-2 and TRBJ2-3, is GAGVSQSPSNKVTEKGKDVELRCDPISGHTALYWYRQSLGQGLEFLIYFQGNSAPDKSGLPSDRFSAERTGGSVSTLTIQRTQQEDSAVYLCASSPSRTDTQYFGPGTRLTVL.

J is TRBJ2-7 and V is TRBV7-9; the D gene is possibly TRBD1 (5 bases). V was clipped by 5 bases and J by 4 bases, with 12 bases between them. This CDR3 spans 13 amino acids. Germline-derived CDR1 and CDR2 are SEHNR and FQNEAQ (reference sequence). CDR3 region: CASSGNKGYEQYF. The CDR3 region has the DNA TGTGCCAGCAGCGGTAACAAGGGGTACGAGCAGTACTTC.

This chain joins TRBV11-1 and TRBJ2-1; the match to TRBD1 covers 7 bases. CDR1 and CDR2 (germline): SGHAT, FQDESV (reference sequence). V gave up 8 bases and J gave up 7 bases; unmatched junction bases: 8. This CDR3 comprises 13 residues. CDR3 region: CASLAAGGNEQFF. As DNA, the CDR3 is TGTGCCAGCCTCGCGGCAGGGGGTAATGAGCAGTTCTTC.

The chain combines TRBV9 with TRBJ2-3; TRBD2 matches at 14 bases. Looked up from germline, CDR1 is SGDLS and CDR2 is YYNGEE. The CDR3 sequence is 16 residues long. Trimming took 4 bases from V and 6 from J; bases not matched to a gene: 7. The CDR3 coding sequence is TGTGCCAGCAGCCGGGGACTAGCGGGGGTTTTGGATACGCAGTATTTT. Its protein is CASSRGLAGVLDTQYF.

The chain carries TRBV14 and TRBJ2-7, with 8 bases identical to TRBD1. With V trimmed by 2 bases and J by 3 bases, 3 bases remained unmatched. The germline V gene has CDR1 SGHDN and CDR2 FVKESK. This CDR3 region has 14 residues. This CDR3 is CASSQWDRNYEQYF. DNA of the CDR3: TGTGCCAGCAGCCAATGGGACAGGAACTACGAGCAGTACTTC. Supplemented by reference TRBV14 and TRBJ2-7, the full variable domain reads EAGVTQFPSHSVIEKGQTVTLRCDPISGHDNLYWYRRVMGKEIKFLLHFVKESKQDESGMPNNRFLAERTGGTYSTLKVQPAELEDSGVYFCASSQWDRNYEQYFGPGTRLTVT.

The gene calls are TRBV10-3 and TRBJ2-7; 8 bases agree with TRBD1. Germline V gene data show CDR1 as ENHRY and CDR2 as SYGVKD. CDR3 size: 14 residues. The ends lost 8 bases at V and 1 base at J; junction bases unmatched: 7. CDR3 loop: CAISATGVSYEQYF. For the CDR3, the DNA is TGTGCCATCTCGGCGACAGGGGTTTCCTACGAGCAGTACTTC.

The rearrangement uses TRBV21-1 and TRBJ2-1; the table names TRBD1, a call not compared with the DNA. TRBV21-1 is termed a pseudogene. The CDR3 extends over 14 amino acids. CDR3 DNA sequence: TGTGCCAGCAACAAACCGGGACAGAAGAATGAGCAGTTCTTC. Translating it yields CASNKPGQKNEQFF.

The chain carries TRBV5-1 and TRBJ2-1; a possible D gene is TRBD2 (5 bases). The CDR3 is 14 residues long. V was cut by 1 base and J by 8 bases, with 13 bases left in between. Germline CDR1 and CDR2: SGHRS and YFSETQ. DNA of the CDR3: TGCGCCAGCAGCTTGCAGGAGGAAAAAGATGAGCAGTTCTTC. Translation: CASSLQEEKDEQFF.

The chain is built from TRBV19 and TRBJ1-2; D is possibly TRBD1 (5 bases). The germline gives CDR1 LNHDA, CDR2 SQIVND (reference sequence). The length of the CDR3 is 15 residues. V lost 3 bases, J lost 0 bases, and 11 bases lay in between. The CDR3 loop is CASSIGGGTNYGYTF. Here the CDR3 DNA reads TGTGCCAGTAGTATCGGGGGGGGAACTAACTATGGCTACACCTTC.

The rearrangement uses TRBV3-1 (or the pseudogene TRBV3-2) and TRBJ1-2, with 7 bases fitting TRBD1. Germline V lookup: CDR1 LGHDT, CDR2 YNNKEL (reference sequence). Trimming cost V 6 bases and J 6 bases; bases outside gene matches: 10. The CDR3 sequence is 14 residues long. Here the CDR3 DNA reads TGTGCCAGCAGAAGTCGAGGGGGCCAGCATGGCTACACCTTC. This encodes CASRSRGGQHGYTF.

The chain carries TRBV19 and TRBJ1-5; possible D gene TRBD1, 5 bases. The V end was cut by 0 bases, the J end by 0 bases, with 18 bases between. The V gene's germline CDR1 is LNHDA and CDR2 SQIVND (reference sequence). This CDR3 comprises 19 residues. CDR3 in amino acids: CASSIDLVQVANSNQPQHF. As DNA, the CDR3 is TGTGCCAGTAGTATAGATCTGGTACAGGTAGCAAATAGCAATCAGCCCCAGCATTTT.

This clone was observed a few times. The V call is TRBV6-4, the J call TRBJ2-2; 10 bases line up with TRBD1. The CDR3 loop spans 17 amino acids. V was pared by 0 bases and J by 5 bases, with 6 bases of the junction left unmatched. Germline lookup yields CDR1 MRHNA and CDR2 SNTAGT. The CDR3 protein is CASSDSRDRGVTGELFF. In DNA form, the CDR3 reads TGTGCCAGCAGTGACTCGAGGGACAGGGGAGTTACCGGGGAGCTGTTTTTT.

CDR3 residues: CASSPTSGPYEQYF. In nucleotides, the CDR3 is TGTGCCAGCAGCCCGACTAGCGGACCCTACGAGCAGTACTTC. The V gene is TRBV7-2, the J gene TRBJ2-7; 9 bases agree with TRBD2. Trimming at V came to 5 bases and at J to 2 bases, leaving 4 bases not matched to a gene. CDR1 SGHTA and CDR2 FQGNSA come from the germline V gene. This CDR3 region has 14 residues.

This sequence joins TRBV11-2 and TRBJ2-1; 8 bases align to TRBD1. With V trimmed by 0 bases and J by 8 bases, 6 bases remained unmatched. This CDR3 region has 15 residues. Germline values: CDR1 SGHAT, CDR2 FQNNGV. CDR3: CASSLDRTGLDEQFF. CDR3 nucleotides: TGTGCCAGCAGCTTAGATCGGACAGGGCTGGATGAGCAGTTCTTC.

The chain is built from TRBV6-6 and TRBJ2-7, with 7 bases lining up with TRBD1. The trim removed 4 bases at V and 7 bases at J, leaving 10 bases unmatched. Germline V lookup: CDR1 MNHNY, CDR2 SVGAGI (reference sequence). This CDR3 region has 14 residues. CDR3 DNA sequence: TGTGCCAGCAGTTTCGACCCGACAGGGTCGGAGCAGTACTTC. Protein sequence: CASSFDPTGSEQYF.

This chain connects TRBV5-1 to TRBJ2-5, with TRBD2 identical over 15 bases. Germline assignment: CDR1 SGHRS and CDR2 YFSETQ. With V trimmed by 0 bases and J by 5 bases, 5 bases remained unmatched. The CDR3 loop spans 17 amino acids. For the CDR3, the DNA is TGCGCCAGCAGCTTGGCGGGACTAGCGGGAGGCGGCGAGACCCAGTACTTC. This gives the protein CASSLAGLAGGGETQYF.

This chain connects TRBV9 to TRBJ1-2, with D tentatively TRBD1 (5 bases). This CDR3 has 14 residues. V was clipped by 6 bases and J by 3 bases, with 15 bases between them. The V gene's germline CDR1 is SGDLS and CDR2 YYNGEE. The CDR3: CASTLAPGDYGYTF. As DNA, the CDR3 is TGTGCCAGCACCTTAGCCCCGGGGGACTATGGCTACACCTTC.

V usage is TRBV19 and J usage is TRBJ1-5; D is unclear. The CDR3 has 17 amino acids. The V gene's germline CDR1 is LNHDA and CDR2 SQIVND (reference sequence). Trimming shortened V by 5 bases and J by 0 bases, and 17 bases separated the two germline ends. Written as DNA, the CDR3 is TGTGCCAGTAGTGCCCCCCCCCGTGGCCATAGCAATCAGCCCCAGCATTTT. Translation: CASSAPPRGHSNQPQHF.

The chain combines TRBV12-3 or TRBV12-4 with TRBJ2-3; D is ambiguous. Trimming stripped 3 bases from V and 4 bases from J, with 5 bases between. The CDR3 has 12 amino acids. The CDR3 loop is CASSFPPDTQYF. CDR3 sequence (DNA): TGTGCCAGCAGTTTTCCTCCAGATACGCAGTATTTT.

The chain carries TRBV21-1 and TRBJ2-3; the table calls TRBD1, which could not be checked here. TRBV21-1 is tagged as a pseudogene. The length of the CDR3 is 20 residues. CDR3: CASSKVASDRAGEATDTQYF. The CDR3, as DNA: TGTGCCAGCAGCAAAGTAGCGTCGGACAGGGCTGGGGAGGCCACAGATACGCAGTATTTT.